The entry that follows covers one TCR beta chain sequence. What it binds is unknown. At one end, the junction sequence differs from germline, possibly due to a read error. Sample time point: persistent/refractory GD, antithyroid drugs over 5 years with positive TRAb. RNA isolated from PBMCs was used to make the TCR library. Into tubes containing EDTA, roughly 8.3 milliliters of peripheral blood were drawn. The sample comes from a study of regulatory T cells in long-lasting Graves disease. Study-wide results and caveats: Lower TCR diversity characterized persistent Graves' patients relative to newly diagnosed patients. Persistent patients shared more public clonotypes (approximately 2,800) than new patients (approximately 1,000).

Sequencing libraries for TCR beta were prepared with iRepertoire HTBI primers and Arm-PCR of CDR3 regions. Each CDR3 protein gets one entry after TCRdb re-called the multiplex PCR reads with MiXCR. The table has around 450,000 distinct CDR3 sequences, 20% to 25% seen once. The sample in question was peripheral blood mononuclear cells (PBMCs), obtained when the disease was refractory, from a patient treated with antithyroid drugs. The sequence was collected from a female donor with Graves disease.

The CDR3 DNA follows: TGTGCCAGCAGTTTATCCCCCCGGACTCTGCTTGGGTACAATGAGCAGTCCTTC. Protein sequence: CASSLSPRTLLGYNEQSF. The V gene is TRBV28, the J gene TRBJ2-1, with D perhaps matching TRBD2 (5 bases). Germline V lookup: CDR1 MDHEN, CDR2 SYDVKM. The CDR3 covers 18 residues. The variable domain in full, completed from reference TRBV28 and TRBJ2-1, reads DVKVTQSSRYLVKRTGEKVFLECVQDMDHENMFWYRQDPGLGLRLIYFSYDVKMKEKGDIPEGYSVSREKKERFSLILESASTNQTSMYLCASSLSPRTLLGYNEQSFGPGTRLTVL.